The subject of this entry is one TCR beta chain. The data belong to a study of blood T cell repertoires in COVID-19. Study-wide context: Specimens from acute and convalescent COVID-19 originated in the United States, Italy and Spain. In each case, the material was cDNA or gDNA derived from T cells, B-cell-depleted T cells, or PBMCs.

Original handling: Counts of nucleated cells, estimated from reference gene primer amplification, were obtained. Assay used: immunoSEQ multiplex PCR; TCRdb lists only in-frame clones, some missing. For V, J and clone size, that table is used; D and trimming come from the DNA. The sample has about 300,000 clones; around 90% are singletons. The sample consisted of peripheral blood. This TCR derives from a man aged 18-30 years with active or convalescent COVID-19.

CDR3 sequence: CASSQRLAGSRGDTQYF. CDR3 nucleotide sequence: TGCGCCAGCAGCCAGAGACTAGCGGGGTCACGGGGAGATACGCAGTATTTT. V gene TRBV4-3 combines with J gene TRBJ2-3; 11 bases line up with TRBD2. There are 17 residues in the CDR3. V gave up 3 bases and J gave up 5 bases; unmatched junction bases: 10. CDR1 and CDR2 from the germline V gene are LGHNA and YSLEER.